This T cell receptor (beta chain) was obtained from a study of human T cells and chemical hapten exposure. Overall study: How much TCR each sample yielded varied, mostly because pooled library volumes differed slightly.

Study conclusions and caveats: Once DPC sensitization occurred, TCRs above 1 in 1000 frequency showed no change.

The time point was: healthy volunteer bleed at 2 weeks. Unfractionated whole blood was the source of the extracted total RNA. The germline gives CDR1 MDHEN, CDR2 SYDVKM. The germline V and J ends were trimmed by 11 bases and 1 base, with 12 bases remaining between them. CDR3 length: 12 amino acids. As concerns this clonotype: Its antigen remains unidentified.

The study's library attached unique molecular identifiers to single cDNA molecules. Original processing notes: Samples had a median of approximately 89,000 TCRs, ranging 23,224 to 690,600. TCRdb processed the RACE reads anew with MiXCR; each CDR3 protein has one entry. These V and J calls rely on TCRdb rather than the paper's analysis. The table records tens of thousands of distinct CDR3 sequences, 7.4% of them present only once. This receptor was identified in a human donor in good health. Some clones in this sample may be carry-over from other donors' samples. V usage is TRBV28 and J usage is TRBJ2-7; possibly TRBD2 for D (5 bases). The sequencing input was whole blood. Here the CDR3 DNA reads TGTGCCGCAGGCGGGCAGTCCTACGAGCAGTACTTC. This encodes CAAGGQSYEQYF.